This TCR beta chain was identified in a study of blood T cell repertoires in COVID-19. As for the study in general: There were acute and convalescent COVID-19 samples, and they came from the United States, Italy and Spain. The analysed material was cDNA or gDNA that came from T cells, B-cell-depleted T cells, or PBMCs.

CDR1 is MRHNA and CDR2 is SNTAGT in the germline V gene. This CDR3 comprises 15 residues. Trimming at V came to 8 bases and at J to 0 bases, leaving 6 bases not matched to a gene. Per the original data handling: Reference gene primer amplification yielded estimated nucleated cell counts. Assay: immunoSEQ multiplex PCR; the TCRdb copy retains only in-frame clones and omits some. V, J and clone size reflect that table, while D and trimming were determined from the DNA. The sample yields about 200,000 clones, 70% to 90% seen once. The TCR sequence derives from a man aged 55-75 years with acute or convalescent COVID-19. The sequenced sample was peripheral blood. V gene TRBV6-4 combines with J gene TRBJ2-3, with TRBD2 matching over 9 bases. CDR3 DNA: TGTGCCAGCGCCAGGACTAGCGCTAGCACAGATACGCAGTATTTT. It yields the protein CASARTSASTDTQYF.